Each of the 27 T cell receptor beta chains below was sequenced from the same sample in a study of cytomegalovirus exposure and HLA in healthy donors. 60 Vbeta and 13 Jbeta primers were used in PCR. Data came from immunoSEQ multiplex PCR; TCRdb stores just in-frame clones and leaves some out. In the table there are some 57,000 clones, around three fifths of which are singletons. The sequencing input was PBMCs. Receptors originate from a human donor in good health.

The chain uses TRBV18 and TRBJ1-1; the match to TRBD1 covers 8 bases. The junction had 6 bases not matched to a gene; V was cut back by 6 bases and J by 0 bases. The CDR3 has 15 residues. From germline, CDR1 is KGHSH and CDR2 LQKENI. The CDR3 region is CASSLQGQVNTEAFF. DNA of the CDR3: TGTGCCAGCTCGCTCCAGGGACAGGTGAACACTGAAGCTTTCTTT.

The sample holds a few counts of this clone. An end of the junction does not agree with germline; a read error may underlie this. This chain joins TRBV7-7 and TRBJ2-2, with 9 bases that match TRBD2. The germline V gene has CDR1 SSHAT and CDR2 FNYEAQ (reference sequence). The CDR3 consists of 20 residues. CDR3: CASSLDPSGTSWHDAGELFF. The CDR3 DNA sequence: TGTGCTAGCAGCTTAGATCCCTCCGGGACTAGCTGGCACGACGCCGGGGAGCTGTTTTTT.

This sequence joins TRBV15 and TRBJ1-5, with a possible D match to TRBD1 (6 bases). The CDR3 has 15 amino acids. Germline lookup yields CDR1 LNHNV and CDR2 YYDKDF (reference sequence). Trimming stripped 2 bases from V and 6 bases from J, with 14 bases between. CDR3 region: CATSRQQGGGQPQHF. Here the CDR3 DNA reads TGTGCCACCAGCAGACAACAGGGCGGGGGTCAGCCCCAGCATTTT.

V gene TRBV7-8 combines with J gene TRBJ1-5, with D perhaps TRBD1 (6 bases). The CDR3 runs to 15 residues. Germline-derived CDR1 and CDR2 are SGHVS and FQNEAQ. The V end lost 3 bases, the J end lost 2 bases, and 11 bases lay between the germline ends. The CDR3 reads CASSFGGLGNQPQHF. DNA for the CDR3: TGTGCCAGCAGCTTCGGGGGGCTGGGCAATCAGCCCCAGCATTTT.

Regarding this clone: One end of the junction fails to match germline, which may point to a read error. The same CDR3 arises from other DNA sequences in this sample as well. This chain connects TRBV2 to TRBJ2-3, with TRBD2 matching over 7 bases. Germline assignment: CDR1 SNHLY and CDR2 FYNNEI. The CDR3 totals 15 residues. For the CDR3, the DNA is TGTGCCAGCAGTAGCCTTAGCGGGCGCACAGATACTCAGTATTTT. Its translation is CASSSLSGRTDTQYF.

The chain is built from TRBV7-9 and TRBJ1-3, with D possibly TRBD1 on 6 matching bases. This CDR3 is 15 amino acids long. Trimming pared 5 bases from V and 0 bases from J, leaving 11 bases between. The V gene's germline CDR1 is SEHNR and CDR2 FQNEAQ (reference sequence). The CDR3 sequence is CASSHTGRSGNTIYF. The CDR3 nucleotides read TGTGCCAGCAGCCATACAGGGCGCTCTGGAAACACCATATATTTT.

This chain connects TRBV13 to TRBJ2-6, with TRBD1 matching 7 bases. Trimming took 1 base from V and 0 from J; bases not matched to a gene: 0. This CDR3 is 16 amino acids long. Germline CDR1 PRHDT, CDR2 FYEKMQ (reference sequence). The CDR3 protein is CASSLEGASGANVLTF. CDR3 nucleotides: TGTGCCAGCAGCTTAGAGGGGGCCTCTGGGGCCAACGTCCTGACTTTC.

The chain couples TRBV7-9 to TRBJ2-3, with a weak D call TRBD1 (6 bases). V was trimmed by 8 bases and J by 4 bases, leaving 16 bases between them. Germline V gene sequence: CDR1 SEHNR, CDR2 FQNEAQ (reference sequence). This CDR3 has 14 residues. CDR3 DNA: TGTGCCAGCTCCCGAGTTACAGGGCCAGATACGCAGTATTTT. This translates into CASSRVTGPDTQYF.

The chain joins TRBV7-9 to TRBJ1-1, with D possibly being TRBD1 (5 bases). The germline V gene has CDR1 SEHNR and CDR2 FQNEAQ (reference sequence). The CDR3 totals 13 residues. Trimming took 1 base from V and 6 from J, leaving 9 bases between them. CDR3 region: CASSLGQGPEAFF. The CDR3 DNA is TGTGCCAGCAGCTTAGGGCAGGGCCCTGAAGCTTTCTTT.

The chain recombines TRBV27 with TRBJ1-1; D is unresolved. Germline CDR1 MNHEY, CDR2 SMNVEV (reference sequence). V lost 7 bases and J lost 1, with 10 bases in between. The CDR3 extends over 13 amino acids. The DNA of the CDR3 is TGTGCCAGCAATTCTCAGGAGAACACTGAAGCTTTCTTT. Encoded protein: CASNSQENTEAFF.

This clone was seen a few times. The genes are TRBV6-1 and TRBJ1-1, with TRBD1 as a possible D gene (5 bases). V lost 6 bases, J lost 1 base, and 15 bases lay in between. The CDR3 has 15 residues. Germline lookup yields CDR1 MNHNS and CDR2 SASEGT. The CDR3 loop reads CASRGGLVGNTEAFF. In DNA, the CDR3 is TGTGCCAGCAGGGGGGGGTTGGTAGGGAACACTGAAGCTTTCTTT.

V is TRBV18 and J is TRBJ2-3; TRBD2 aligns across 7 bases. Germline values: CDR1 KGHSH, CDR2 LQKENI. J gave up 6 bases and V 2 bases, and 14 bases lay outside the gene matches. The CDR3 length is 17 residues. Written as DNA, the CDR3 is TGTGCCAGCTCACCAATCCAGTTGGGACGGGGAGGGGATACGCAGTATTTT. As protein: CASSPIQLGRGGDTQYF.

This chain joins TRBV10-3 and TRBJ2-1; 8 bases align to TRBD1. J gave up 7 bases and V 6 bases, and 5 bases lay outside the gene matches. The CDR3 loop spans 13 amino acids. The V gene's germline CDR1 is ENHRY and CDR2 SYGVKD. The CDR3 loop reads CAISQTGENEQFF. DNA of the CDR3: TGTGCCATCAGCCAGACAGGGGAGAATGAGCAGTTCTTC.

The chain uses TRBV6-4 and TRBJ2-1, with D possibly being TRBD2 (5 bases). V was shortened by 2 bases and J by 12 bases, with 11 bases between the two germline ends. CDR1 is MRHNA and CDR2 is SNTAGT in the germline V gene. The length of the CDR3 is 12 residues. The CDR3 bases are TGTGCCAGCAGTGACGCTAGCCTGCGGCAGTTCTTC. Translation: CASSDASLRQFF.

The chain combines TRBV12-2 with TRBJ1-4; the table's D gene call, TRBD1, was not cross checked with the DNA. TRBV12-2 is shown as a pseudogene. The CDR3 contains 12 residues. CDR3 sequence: CASRLEGEKLFF. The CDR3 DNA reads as TGTGCAAGTCGCTTAGAGGGGGAAAAACTGTTTTTT.

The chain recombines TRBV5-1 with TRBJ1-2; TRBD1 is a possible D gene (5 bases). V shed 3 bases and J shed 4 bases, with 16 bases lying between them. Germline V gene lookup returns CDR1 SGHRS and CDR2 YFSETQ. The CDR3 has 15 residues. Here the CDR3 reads CASSSAGELGYGYTF. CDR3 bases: TGCGCCAGCAGCTCCGCGGGGGAGTTGGGCTATGGCTACACCTTC.

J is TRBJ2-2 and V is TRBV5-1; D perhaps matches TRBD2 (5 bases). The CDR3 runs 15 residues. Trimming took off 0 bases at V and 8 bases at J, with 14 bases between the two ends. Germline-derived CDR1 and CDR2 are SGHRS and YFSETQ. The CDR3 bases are TGCGCCAGCAGCTTGGCCCCGGGGATCATGGGGGAGCTGTTTTTT. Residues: CASSLAPGIMGELFF.

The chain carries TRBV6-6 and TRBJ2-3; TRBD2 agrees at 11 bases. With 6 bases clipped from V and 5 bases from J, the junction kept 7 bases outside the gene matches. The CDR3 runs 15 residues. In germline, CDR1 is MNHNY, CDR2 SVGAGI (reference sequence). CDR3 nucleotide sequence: TGTGCCAGCAGGCTAGCGGGGGGCCCCAAAGATACGCAGTATTTT. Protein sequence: CASRLAGGPKDTQYF.

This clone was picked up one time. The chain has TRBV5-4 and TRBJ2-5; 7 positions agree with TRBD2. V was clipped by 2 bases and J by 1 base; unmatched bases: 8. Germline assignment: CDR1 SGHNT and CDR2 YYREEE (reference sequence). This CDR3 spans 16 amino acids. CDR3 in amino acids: CASSLGLAASQETQYF. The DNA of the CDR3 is TGTGCCAGCAGCTTAGGGCTAGCGGCGTCCCAAGAGACCCAGTACTTC.

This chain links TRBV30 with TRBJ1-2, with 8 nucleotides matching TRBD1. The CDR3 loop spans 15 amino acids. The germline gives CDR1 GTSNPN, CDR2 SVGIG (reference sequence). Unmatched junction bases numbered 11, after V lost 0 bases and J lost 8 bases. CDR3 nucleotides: TGTGCCTGGAGTGTAAATTCGGTACAGGGGGGAGGCTACACCTTC. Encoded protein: CAWSVNSVQGGGYTF.

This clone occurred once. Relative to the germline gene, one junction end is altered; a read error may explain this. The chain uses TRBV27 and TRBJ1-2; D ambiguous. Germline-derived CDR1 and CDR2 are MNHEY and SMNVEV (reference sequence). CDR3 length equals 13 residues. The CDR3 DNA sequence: TGTGCCAGCAGAAGAGAGCTTGACTATGGCTACCCCTTC. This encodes CASRRELDYGYPF.

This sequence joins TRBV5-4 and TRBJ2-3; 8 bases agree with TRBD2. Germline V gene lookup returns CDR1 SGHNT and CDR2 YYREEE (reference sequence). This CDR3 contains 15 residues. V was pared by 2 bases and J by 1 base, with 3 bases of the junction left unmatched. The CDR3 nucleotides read TGTGCCAGCAGCTTTCAGCGGGGGCGCACAGATACGCAGTATTTT. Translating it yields CASSFQRGRTDTQYF.

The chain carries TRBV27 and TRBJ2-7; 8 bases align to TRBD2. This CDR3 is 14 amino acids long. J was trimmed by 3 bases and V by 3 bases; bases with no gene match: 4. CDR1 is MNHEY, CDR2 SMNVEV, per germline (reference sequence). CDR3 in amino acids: CASSFLSGGYEQYF. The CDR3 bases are TGTGCCAGCAGTTTTTTGAGCGGGGGCTACGAGCAGTACTTC.

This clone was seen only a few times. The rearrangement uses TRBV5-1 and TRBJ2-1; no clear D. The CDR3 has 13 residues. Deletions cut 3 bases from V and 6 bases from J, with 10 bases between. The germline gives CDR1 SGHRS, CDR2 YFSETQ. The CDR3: CASSSPVANEQFF. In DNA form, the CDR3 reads TGCGCCAGCAGCTCCCCAGTGGCCAATGAGCAGTTCTTC.

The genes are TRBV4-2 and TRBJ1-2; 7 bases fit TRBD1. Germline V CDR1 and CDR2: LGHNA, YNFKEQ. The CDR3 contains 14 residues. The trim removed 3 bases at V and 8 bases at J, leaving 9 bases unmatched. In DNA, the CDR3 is TGTGCCAGCAGCCAGGAAAGACAGGGAAGGGGCTACACCTTC. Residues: CASSQERQGRGYTF.

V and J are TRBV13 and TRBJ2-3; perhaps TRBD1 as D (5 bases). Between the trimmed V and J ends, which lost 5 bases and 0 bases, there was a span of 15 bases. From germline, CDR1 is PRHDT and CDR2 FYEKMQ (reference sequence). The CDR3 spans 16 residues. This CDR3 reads CASSRTVGHSTDTQYF. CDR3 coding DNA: TGTGCCAGCAGCCGTACCGTGGGGCATAGCACAGATACGCAGTATTTT.

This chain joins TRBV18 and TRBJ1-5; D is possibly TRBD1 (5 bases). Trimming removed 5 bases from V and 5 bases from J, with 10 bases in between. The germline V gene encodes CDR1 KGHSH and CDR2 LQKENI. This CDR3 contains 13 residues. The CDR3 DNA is TGTGCCAGCTCAAACAGGCAAGATCAGCCCCAGCATTTT. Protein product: CASSNRQDQPQHF.